A selection of T cell receptor beta chains follows, all from one sample in a study of OX40 agonist ivuxolimab in advanced cancers. Clones were read by immunoSEQ multiplex PCR, and TCRdb kept only the in-frame ones, dropping some. The sample has approximately 84,000 clones; about nine tenths are singletons. Sequenced material: CD4+ or CD8+ T cells sorted from blood, taken in a trial of the OX40 agonist ivuxolimab. The receptors derive from an adult with an advanced solid tumor such as melanoma, head and neck, liver or kidney cancer. Each CDR3 is given with its conserved first and last residue. Each record gives: D gene, clone size, V gene, J gene, CDR3 DNA, CDR3 protein. A D gene is named only where the DNA matches it firmly. A clone size is listed for some rows: how often the clone was seen (once, few, many), or a class if it is expanded.

D: TRBD2
size: .
V: TRBV7-2
J: TRBJ2-7
DNA: TGTGCCAGCAGCTTAGTTGGTGTTAGCGGGGCCTACGAGCAGTACTTC
CDR3: CASSLVGVSGAYEQYF

D: TRBD2
size: .
V: TRBV4-2
J: TRBJ2-1
DNA: TGTGCCAGCAGTCCTAGCGGGAGTCTGTACAATGAGCAGTTCTTC
CDR3: CASSPSGSLYNEQFF

D: .
size: .
V: TRBV2
J: TRBJ1-5
DNA: TGTGCCAGCAGTGAAGGTCTGCAGCCCCAGCATTTT
CDR3: CASSEGLQPQHF

D: TRBD2
size: .
V: TRBV12-5
J: TRBJ2-1
DNA: TGTGCTAGTGGTTTGGCCTACCGCGGGGGTTACAATGAGCAGTTCTTC
CDR3: CASGLAYRGGYNEQFF

D: TRBD2
size: .
V: TRBV10-3
J: TRBJ2-5
DNA: TGTGCCATCAGTGAGGCCTCTAGCGGGTTACAAGAGACCCAGTACTTC
CDR3: CAISEASSGLQETQYF

D: TRBD2
size: .
V: TRBV7-2
J: TRBJ2-7
DNA: TGTGCCAGCAGTTTAGAGGGCGCTAGCGGGAGCTACGAGCAGTACTTC
CDR3: CASSLEGASGSYEQYF

D: TRBD2
size: .
V: TRBV15
J: TRBJ2-7
DNA: TGTGCCACCAGGTCTAGCGGGAGCCCCGAGCAGTACTTC
CDR3: CATRSSGSPEQYF

D: .
size: .
V: TRBV11-2
J: TRBJ1-1
DNA: TGTGCCAGCAGCCAAATTATGAGACTCAACTCGGGAGCTTTCTTT
CDR3: CASSQIMRLNSGAFF

D: .
size: .
V: TRBV5-1
J: TRBJ1-1
DNA: TGCGCCAGCAGCTTGGCCCTGAACACTGAAGCTTTCTTT
CDR3: CASSLALNTEAFF

D: .
size: .
V: TRBV2
J: TRBJ2-4
DNA: TGTGCCAGCAGGGAGACGGGGTTAAACATTCAGTACTTC
CDR3: CASRETGLNIQYF

D: TRBD1
size: .
V: TRBV10-3
J: TRBJ1-2
DNA: TGTGCCTCCGGGACAGGGGGTGTCTATGGCTACACCTTC
CDR3: CASGTGGVYGYTF

D: TRBD1
size: .
V: TRBV19
J: TRBJ2-1
DNA: TGTGCCAGTAGCCTGACAGGGGGCATGAATGAGCAGTTCTTC
CDR3: CASSLTGGMNEQFF

D: .
size: .
V: TRBV7-2
J: TRBJ1-2
DNA: TGTGCCAGCAGCTCCGACCTCCGGGACGGTGGCTACACCTTC
CDR3: CASSSDLRDGGYTF

D: .
size: .
V: TRBV5-1
J: TRBJ2-1
DNA: TGCGCCAGCAGCTTGGCCGGTCCCTACAATGAGCAGTTCTTC
CDR3: CASSLAGPYNEQFF

D: .
size: .
V: TRBV7-9
J: TRBJ2-3
DNA: TGTGCCAGCAGCTTAGCGCAGGACCTCGCAACCCTACGAGATACGCAGTATTTT
CDR3: CASSLAQDLATLRDTQYF

D: .
size: few
V: TRBV6-5
J: TRBJ2-7
DNA: TGTGCCAGCAGCTACACGATCAGCTACGAGCAGTACTTC
CDR3: CASSYTISYEQYF

D: .
size: .
V: TRBV5-1
J: TRBJ2-7
DNA: TGCGCCAGCAGCTTGGGATGGCAGGGAGGGGGAGAGCAGTACTTC
CDR3: CASSLGWQGGGEQYF

D: TRBD1
size: .
V: TRBV5-4
J: TRBJ1-2
DNA: TGTGCCAGCAGCTTGCGATGGGACAGCCTTCTTTATGGCTACACCTTC
CDR3: CASSLRWDSLLYGYTF

D: .
size: .
V: TRBV5-1
J: TRBJ1-2
DNA: TGCGCCAGCAGCTTGGACAGCTTAAACTATGGCTACACCTTC
CDR3: CASSLDSLNYGYTF

D: .
size: once
V: TRBV5-3
J: TRBJ2-1
DNA: TGTGCCAGCAGCTTCGGTGGGAATGAGCAGTTCTTC
CDR3: CASSFGGNEQFF

D: TRBD1
size: once
V: TRBV11-3
J: TRBJ2-5
DNA: TGTGCCAGCCAGGGGGAAGAGACCCAGTACTTC
CDR3: CASQGEETQYF

D: TRBD1
size: .
V: TRBV18
J: TRBJ2-7
DNA: TGTGCCAGCTCACCATTAGGCGGGACAGGGGACTACGAGCAGTACTTC
CDR3: CASSPLGGTGDYEQYF

D: .
size: .
V: TRBV5-1
J: TRBJ2-1
DNA: TGCGCCAGCAGGGGAGACTTATACAATGAGCAGTTCTTC
CDR3: CASRGDLYNEQFF

D: TRBD1
size: .
V: TRBV2
J: TRBJ1-2
DNA: TGTGCCAGCAGGATAGACAGGGGAGGATACTATGGCTACACCTTC
CDR3: CASRIDRGGYYGYTF